This TCR beta chain was profiled in a study of CD8 T cells in ankylosing spondylitis (dated by TCRdb to 2016 to 2017). For the study in its entirety: T cell receptor beta repertoires were profiled in healthy donors and ankylosing spondylitis patients so that disease-linked TCR variants could be found. The full study cohort was made up of about 24 ankylosing spondylitis patients and around 100 healthy donors. Peripheral blood samples were taken, and synovial fluid was additionally collected from ankylosing spondylitis patients. Overall study outcomes, separate from this receptor: The disease-linked clones were reported to be significantly enriched in matched synovial fluid samples from ankylosing spondylitis patients. Blood from ankylosing spondylitis patients appeared to be characterized by a TCR beta motif made up of under 10 highly homologous amino acid variants. A CD8+ phenotype was shown by the disease-linked clones, which were found at relatively low frequencies in peripheral blood. Some motif variants had previously been reported in the synovial fluid and blood of reactive arthritis patients, which suggests shared mechanisms of disease initiation.

The instrument given in TCRdb is Illumina HiSeq 2500. Quantitative 5'-RACE with molecular barcodes was the method used to prepare the TCR beta libraries. Regarding the original processing steps: A new computational method based on a probabilistic model of VDJ rearrangement was used to identify disease-linked TCR variants. TCRdb passed the public sequencing reads through fastp at Q25 and MiXCR, retaining productive beta sequences. Rows with one shared CDR3 protein collapse into an entry with the most common genes and DNA. The V and J calls, along with clone size, are taken from TCRdb and not from the paper's own processing. This sample lists 90,000 to 100,000 distinct CDR3 sequences; almost 8.5% were detected once. The top ten clonotypes cover 8.5% to 10% of the sample. The sample holds many counts of this clonotype. Its cognate antigen has yet to be identified. Per-nucleotide qualities are absent, and no much larger clonotype sits a single base away.

The sequenced sample was blood, either unsorted or a sorted T cell fraction (not recorded which). The clonotype was recovered from a male donor with ankylosing spondylitis or in good health (not recorded which).

CDR3 sequence: CSTHPPPSEKLFF. The DNA sequence reads TGCAGTACCCACCCGCCACCGAGTGAAAAACTGTTTTTT. The chain was built from TRBV20-1 and TRBJ1-4, with the D gene uncertain. CDR3 length: 13 amino acids, cysteine to phenylalanine. The CDR3 DNA has 39 bases and is translated from base 1. Trimming at the junction amounts to 8 bases on V and 7 bases on J, and the germline ends lie 17 bases apart. The germline V gene (reference sequence) sets CDR1 to DFQATT and CDR2 to SNEGSKA.